These T cell receptor beta chains were read from a single sample in a study of early T cells in non-severe SARS-CoV-2 infection. One entry per CDR3 protein, called by TCRdb with MiXCR from the 5' RACE reads. This sample yields tens of thousands of distinct CDR3 sequences, of which 8.9% are seen a single time; 17% belongs to the top ten. Sequenced: whole blood. The receptors come from an adult who was a healthcare worker with PCR-confirmed SARS-CoV-2 infection or an uninfected control (not recorded which). Each CDR3 is given with its conserved first and last residue. The D gene is left open where the match is weak. Not every row has a clone size; where given, it reads once, few, many or a size class.

D: .
J: TRBJ2-4
size: few
V: TRBV5-6
DNA: TGTGCCAGCAGCACATCTCGCGGAAACATTCAGTACTTC
CDR3: CASSTSRGNIQYF

D: TRBD1
J: TRBJ2-3
size: many
V: TRBV6-2/TRBV6-3
DNA: TGTGCCAGCAGCCTGGGACAGTCTAGGGGCGATACGCAGTATTTT
CDR3: CASSLGQSRGDTQYF

D: .
J: TRBJ2-7
size: many
V: TRBV27
DNA: TGTGCCAGCAGTTTATCTCTGGGGGCGGGAGTAGCCGAGCAGTACTTC
CDR3: CASSLSLGAGVAEQYF

D: .
J: TRBJ2-7
size: .
V: TRBV7-9
DNA: TGTGCCAGCAGCCAATCACGCGGGTTCGACGAGCAGTACTTC
CDR3: CASSQSRGFDEQYF

D: TRBD1
J: TRBJ1-1
size: many
V: TRBV29-1
DNA: TGCAGCGTCGGGACAGGGATCAGGTCTGAAGCTTTCTTT
CDR3: CSVGTGIRSEAFF

D: .
J: TRBJ2-5
size: few
V: TRBV11-2
DNA: TGTGCCAGCAGGAGCAGCCAAGAGACCCAGTACTTC
CDR3: CASRSSQETQYF

D: .
J: TRBJ1-1
size: many
V: TRBV28
DNA: TGTGCCAGCCTAGGCGGTGTGGCTATGAACACTGAAGCTTTCTTT
CDR3: CASLGGVAMNTEAFF

D: .
J: TRBJ2-7
size: few
V: TRBV20-1
DNA: TGCAGTGCTAGAGATGCCGCGACGGAGCAGTACTTC
CDR3: CSARDAATEQYF

D: TRBD1
J: TRBJ2-1
size: few
V: TRBV28
DNA: TGTGCCAGCAGTTTTGGGACAGGGCACTACAATGAGCAGTTCTTC
CDR3: CASSFGTGHYNEQFF

D: .
J: TRBJ1-3
size: many
V: TRBV5-1
DNA: TGCGCCAGCAGCTCAGGGTACGGAAACACCATATATTTT
CDR3: CASSSGYGNTIYF

D: TRBD2
J: TRBJ2-7
size: few
V: TRBV27
DNA: TGTGCCAGCTCACGCGGGGGATCCTACGAGCAGTACTTC
CDR3: CASSRGGSYEQYF

D: TRBD1
J: TRBJ1-3
size: few
V: TRBV4-3
DNA: TGCGCCAGCAGCCAAGACAGGGGGACGGCAGGAAACACCATATATTTT
CDR3: CASSQDRGTAGNTIYF

D: TRBD2
J: TRBJ2-1
size: .
V: TRBV7-3
DNA: TGTGCCAGCAGCTCCTCGGGAGGCCCCTACAATGAGCAGTTCTTC
CDR3: CASSSSGGPYNEQFF

D: .
J: TRBJ1-2
size: few
V: TRBV9
DNA: TGTGCCAGCAGCGTAGCCCAGGGATCCAACTATGGCTACACCTTC
CDR3: CASSVAQGSNYGYTF

D: TRBD1
J: TRBJ2-5
size: many
V: TRBV6-2/TRBV6-3
DNA: TGTGCCAGCAGTCGGGACAGGGTTCAAGAGACCCAGTACTTC
CDR3: CASSRDRVQETQYF

D: .
J: TRBJ1-1
size: few
V: TRBV20-1
DNA: TGCAGTGCTAGAGCGACACAGAAAGACACTGAAGCTTTCTTT
CDR3: CSARATQKDTEAFF

D: TRBD1
J: TRBJ2-2
size: many
V: TRBV5-5
DNA: TGTGCCAGCAGCTTGGTCTCTTGGGGACAGGGGAACACCGGGGAGCTGTTTTTT
CDR3: CASSLVSWGQGNTGELFF

D: .
J: TRBJ2-7
size: many
V: TRBV9
DNA: TGTGCCAGCAGCCCCCAGCAGGGGGGCTCCTACGAGCAGTACTTC
CDR3: CASSPQQGGSYEQYF

D: .
J: TRBJ2-3
size: many
V: TRBV12-3/TRBV12-4
DNA: TGTGCCAGCGGGCCCCCTAGCGGCACAGATACGCAGTATTTT
CDR3: CASGPPSGTDTQYF

D: .
J: TRBJ1-2
size: many
V: TRBV11-2
DNA: TGTGCCAGCAGCTTACCTGGGCGGGAGTATGGCTACACCTTC
CDR3: CASSLPGREYGYTF

D: .
J: TRBJ2-7
size: many
V: TRBV6-5
DNA: TGTGCCAGCAGTTTGGCAGGGCGAAGGACATACGAGCAGTACTTC
CDR3: CASSLAGRRTYEQYF

D: TRBD1
J: TRBJ1-5
size: .
V: TRBV29-1
DNA: TGCAGCGTGAAGACAGGGACTCAGCCCCAGCATTTT
CDR3: CSVKTGTQPQHF

D: .
J: TRBJ2-3
size: many
V: TRBV11-2
DNA: TGTGCCAGCAGCCTCATACCACACGCGGATACGCAGTATTTT
CDR3: CASSLIPHADTQYF

D: TRBD2
J: TRBJ2-1
size: many
V: TRBV7-3
DNA: TGTGCCAGCAGCTCATCCGGGACTAGCGGGTGGTCCTACAATGAGCAGTTCTTC
CDR3: CASSSSGTSGWSYNEQFF

D: .
J: TRBJ2-1
size: .
V: TRBV24-1
DNA: TGTGCCACCAGTGATCAGGGTGAGCAGTTCTTC
CDR3: CATSDQGEQFF

D: .
J: TRBJ2-2
size: .
V: TRBV7-2
DNA: TGTGCCAGCAGCTTTTACGGGGAGCTGTTTTTT
CDR3: CASSFYGELFF

D: .
J: TRBJ2-3
size: .
V: TRBV7-2
DNA: TGTGCCAGCAGCTTAGCGCTTAAAGATACGCAGTATTTT
CDR3: CASSLALKDTQYF

D: .
J: TRBJ2-1
size: .
V: TRBV5-1
DNA: TGCGCCAGTGCGGCTTCGGGACTGTCGTACAATGAGCAGTTCTTC
CDR3: CASAASGLSYNEQFF

D: TRBD1
J: TRBJ1-2
size: few
V: TRBV28
DNA: TGTGCCAGCAGTTTCCGGGGACAGTGGCGCTATGGCTACACCTTC
CDR3: CASSFRGQWRYGYTF

D: .
J: TRBJ2-1
size: .
V: TRBV29-1
DNA: TGCAGCGTTGACCCCCGGGACCAAAGAGCCAATGAGCAGTTCTTC
CDR3: CSVDPRDQRANEQFF

D: TRBD1
J: TRBJ1-2
size: .
V: TRBV28
DNA: TGTGCCAGCAAATCGGACAGGGGTACTCCCTCAGCTAACTATGGCTACACCTTC
CDR3: CASKSDRGTPSANYGYTF

D: .
J: TRBJ1-2
size: .
V: TRBV5-1
DNA: TGCGCCAGCAGCTTGGATGGGGTCGCGGGCTACACCTTC
CDR3: CASSLDGVAGYTF

D: .
J: TRBJ2-2
size: many
V: TRBV6-2/TRBV6-3
DNA: TGTGCCAGCAGTTACTCGACCAGGGCCCCCGGGGAGCTGTTTTTT
CDR3: CASSYSTRAPGELFF

D: .
J: TRBJ1-6
size: .
V: TRBV12-3/TRBV12-4
DNA: TGTGCCAGCAGTTTATTCCTCCGGGCGCATAATTCACCCCTCCACTTT
CDR3: CASSLFLRAHNSPLHF

D: TRBD2
J: TRBJ2-7
size: many
V: TRBV30
DNA: TGTGCCTGGAGCGAACCCTTGACTAGCGGGAGGCCCTCCTACGAGCAGTACTTC
CDR3: CAWSEPLTSGRPSYEQYF

D: .
J: TRBJ2-5
size: .
V: TRBV5-4
DNA: TGTGCCAGCAGCTTGGAGCTACGAGAGACCCAGTACTTC
CDR3: CASSLELRETQYF

D: .
J: TRBJ1-2
size: .
V: TRBV7-2
DNA: TGTGCCAGCAGCTTAGTACGCTATGGCTACACCTTC
CDR3: CASSLVRYGYTF

D: .
J: TRBJ2-7
size: many
V: TRBV19
DNA: TGTGCCAGTAGTATCTCGGTCGGGACTCGGTACGAGCAGTACTTC
CDR3: CASSISVGTRYEQYF

D: TRBD2
J: TRBJ2-1
size: few
V: TRBV28
DNA: TGTGCCAGCAGTACAGCGGGAGGGCCCGATGAGCAGTTCTTC
CDR3: CASSTAGGPDEQFF

D: TRBD2
J: TRBJ2-2
size: many
V: TRBV12-3/TRBV12-4
DNA: TGTGCCAGTTCTTGGACTAGCGGGAGAGACGGGGAGCTGTTTTTT
CDR3: CASSWTSGRDGELFF

D: .
J: TRBJ2-4
size: many
V: TRBV18
DNA: TGTGCCAGCTCCCGCCAAACGGGACCGGGAAAAAACATTCAGTACTTC
CDR3: CASSRQTGPGKNIQYF

D: .
J: TRBJ2-5
size: many
V: TRBV20-1
DNA: TGCAGTGCCGAGGTGGGCCAAGAGACCCAGTACTTC
CDR3: CSAEVGQETQYF

D: TRBD1
J: TRBJ2-1
size: many
V: TRBV6-2/TRBV6-3
DNA: TGTGCCAGCACCTCCCGGGTTGTCGGACAGGGGGCGCGAGGGGCCTACAATGAGCAGTTCTTC
CDR3: CASTSRVVGQGARGAYNEQFF

D: .
J: TRBJ1-1
size: .
V: TRBV10-3
DNA: TGTGCCATCAGTGGTGACGGAAACACGAACACTGAAGCTTTCTTT
CDR3: CAISGDGNTNTEAFF

D: TRBD2
J: TRBJ2-1
size: .
V: TRBV6-5
DNA: TGTGCCAGCAGTTACGGGCTAGCGGGAGAGGTTGAGCAGTTCTTC
CDR3: CASSYGLAGEVEQFF

D: .
J: TRBJ2-5
size: .
V: TRBV7-9
DNA: TGTGCCAGCAGCCATGGACTGCAAGAGACCCAGTACTTC
CDR3: CASSHGLQETQYF

D: .
J: TRBJ2-6
size: many
V: TRBV28
DNA: TGTGCCAGCAGATCTACGGACATTTTTAGGGCCAACGTCCTGACTTTC
CDR3: CASRSTDIFRANVLTF

D: .
J: TRBJ2-5
size: medium-sized
V: TRBV7-2
DNA: TGTGCCAGCAGCCCGACCGGACACCAAGAGACCCAGTACTTC
CDR3: CASSPTGHQETQYF

D: .
J: TRBJ1-2
size: many
V: TRBV12-3/TRBV12-4
DNA: TGTGCCAGCAGTTTGTCGGGCAGTCGAGGCTACACCTTC
CDR3: CASSLSGSRGYTF

D: .
J: TRBJ2-2
size: medium-sized
V: TRBV6-2/TRBV6-3
DNA: TGTGCCAGCCAGGGGGACTACACCGGGGAGCTGTTTTTT
CDR3: CASQGDYTGELFF

D: .
J: TRBJ2-7
size: many
V: TRBV21-1
DNA: TGTGCCAGCTCTCTCGAGGGCCAGGGGGCTGTATACGAGCAGTACTTC
CDR3: CASSLEGQGAVYEQYF

D: TRBD1
J: TRBJ1-1
size: many
V: TRBV6-6
DNA: TGTGCCAGCAGTCACGGGACAGTAGGTACTGAAGCTTTCTTT
CDR3: CASSHGTVGTEAFF

D: TRBD2
J: TRBJ2-1
size: many
V: TRBV6-5
DNA: TGTGCCAGCAGTTACGGTGGGAGCGGGGAGTATAGCTACAATGAGCAGTTCTTC
CDR3: CASSYGGSGEYSYNEQFF

D: TRBD2
J: TRBJ2-1
size: .
V: TRBV28
DNA: TGTGCCAGCAGGGCGGGAGACTACTCCCACAATGAGCAGTTCTTC
CDR3: CASRAGDYSHNEQFF

D: .
J: TRBJ1-1
size: many
V: TRBV7-2
DNA: TGTGCCAGCAGCTTAGCGGGGCAGGGAATTGAAGCTTTCTTT
CDR3: CASSLAGQGIEAFF

D: TRBD2
J: TRBJ2-3
size: once
V: TRBV29-1
DNA: TGCAGCGTTGAAGATCAGTTAGCGGGAGGCACAGATACGCAGTATTTT
CDR3: CSVEDQLAGGTDTQYF